This is a list of T cell receptor beta chains from one sample in a study of T cell responses to AZD1222 COVID-19 vaccine. TCRdb keeps only in-frame clones here, not all; method: immunoSEQ multiplex PCR. The data show roughly 200,000 clones, roughly 92% seen once. Sequencing used peripheral blood, obtained on day 0 of AZD1222 vaccination. Receptors were obtained from an adult in good health. Both conserved end residues are part of each CDR3. The order of the fields is CDR3 DNA, CDR3 protein, J gene, D gene, V gene, clone size. D genes are given only for firm matches. Clone size appears in some rows only: once, few, many, or a class for an expanded clone.

TGCGCCAGCAGCCCTTCGAGGGATACGCAGTATTTT	CASSPSRDTQYF	TRBJ2-3	-	TRBV4-1	-
TGTGCCAGCAGCTTACGTGAGACAGGGTATAATCAGCCCCAGCATTTT	CASSLRETGYNQPQHF	TRBJ1-5	TRBD1	TRBV7-8	-
TGCGCCAGCAGCTTGGGGACTAGCGACACCGGGGAGCTGTTTTTT	CASSLGTSDTGELFF	TRBJ2-2	TRBD2	TRBV5-1	-
TGTGCCAGCAGTTTGAGAGGACCCAGCTATGGCTACACCTTC	CASSLRGPSYGYTF	TRBJ1-2	-	TRBV28	-
TGTGCCAGCAGCTTGGGGCAGTTTGATAATCAGCCCCAGCATTTT	CASSLGQFDNQPQHF	TRBJ1-5	-	TRBV5-6	-
TGCGCCAGCAGCTTGGGGCCGGACACTGACACTGAAGCTTTCTTT	CASSLGPDTDTEAFF	TRBJ1-1	-	TRBV5-1	-
TGTGCCAGCAGTCCGGGACAGGGGGTTGTTAGGGAAAAACTGTTTTTT	CASSPGQGVVREKLFF	TRBJ1-4	TRBD1	TRBV28	-
TGTGCCAGTAGTATAACGGGTGCAGATACGCAGTATTTT	CASSITGADTQYF	TRBJ2-3	-	TRBV19	-
TGTGCCAGCAGCTACCGGGGTGACCCTAATGAAAAACTGTTTTTT	CASSYRGDPNEKLFF	TRBJ1-4	-	TRBV11-2	-
TGTGCCAGCAGCCAAGACTGGGGGGGCGGCTACACCTTC	CASSQDWGGGYTF	TRBJ1-2	-	TRBV4-2	-
TGTGCCAGTAGTTCCAGGACAGCCTACGAGCAGTACTTC	CASSSRTAYEQYF	TRBJ2-7	-	TRBV19	-
TGCAGCGTTGGGGGTTTTAGGCCTAACAATGAGCAGTTCTTC	CSVGGFRPNNEQFF	TRBJ2-1	-	TRBV29-1	once
TGTGCCAGCAGCCAAGGGACGGCCGGGTCTTCCCCTTACGAGCAGTACTTC	CASSQGTAGSSPYEQYF	TRBJ2-7	-	TRBV4-2	-
TGTGCCAGCAGTTTAGCTAGTGGTACGCAGTATTTT	CASSLASGTQYF	TRBJ2-3	-	TRBV12-3/TRBV12-4	-
TGTGCCAACGATTTGGGGGTATCAGGAGATACGCAGTATTTT	CANDLGVSGDTQYF	TRBJ2-3	-	TRBV2	-
TGTGCCAGCAGAATCGGATCAGGGGGCAGTTCTAATGAAAAACTGTTTTTT	CASRIGSGGSSNEKLFF	TRBJ1-4	TRBD1	TRBV11-2	-
TGCAGTGCTAGTGGCCACCAACTAGCGGGGGCCCAAGAGACCCAGTACTTC	CSASGHQLAGAQETQYF	TRBJ2-5	TRBD2	TRBV20-1	-
TGTGCCAGCAGCCAACAGAGGCAACTTCGACAGGGAACGGATGAAAAACTGTTTTTT	CASSQQRQLRQGTDEKLFF	TRBJ1-4	TRBD1	TRBV3-1/TRBV3-2	-
TGTGCCACGGGACAGCGGACTGAAGCTTTCTTT	CATGQRTEAFF	TRBJ1-1	TRBD1	TRBV15	-
TGTGCCAGCAGCCACAGGGTGACTTCCTACAATGAGCAGTTCTTC	CASSHRVTSYNEQFF	TRBJ2-1	-	TRBV7-8	-
TGTGCCAGCAGTTCGATCCGGAACACTGAAGCTTTCTTT	CASSSIRNTEAFF	TRBJ1-1	-	TRBV27	-
TGTGCCAGCAGCTTGGTGGCGGGGGGCCGGGGCACAGATACGCAGTATTTT	CASSLVAGGRGTDTQYF	TRBJ2-3	TRBD2	TRBV5-4	-
TGTGCCAGCAGCTGGCAGGGGGCGGGTGGCTACACCTTC	CASSWQGAGGYTF	TRBJ1-2	TRBD1	TRBV5-6	-
TGTGCCAGCAGTGATCCTCACTCCGGGACGGCCTATGGCTACACCTTC	CASSDPHSGTAYGYTF	TRBJ1-2	-	TRBV6-1	-
TGTGCCAGCTCACCGGGTAACACTGAAGCTTTCTTT	CASSPGNTEAFF	TRBJ1-1	-	TRBV18	-
TGTGCCAGTAGTCTTGTAGTAGGAGAGTTTCAGTACTTC	CASSLVVGEFQYF	TRBJ2-5	-	TRBV19	-
TGTGCCAGCAGCTCCCGCGGCAGGGATGGTGAAGCTTTCTTT	CASSSRGRDGEAFF	TRBJ1-1	-	TRBV3-1/TRBV3-2	-
TGCGCCAGCAGCTTAGGGTTGGAGCGGGGACAGACCCAGTACTTC	CASSLGLERGQTQYF	TRBJ2-5	TRBD2	TRBV7-2	-
TGTGCCAGCAGCTTAGGGACAACTTACGAGCAGTACTTC	CASSLGTTYEQYF	TRBJ2-7	-	TRBV5-6	-
TGCGCCAGCAGTGAGTCGAATCGGGGGGGCCGCGAGCAGTACTTC	CASSESNRGGREQYF	TRBJ2-7	TRBD2	TRBV10-1	-
TGTGCCAGCAGCTTAGATGGGACGGTCACTGAAGCTTTCTTT	CASSLDGTVTEAFF	TRBJ1-1	-	TRBV11-2	-
TGTGCTAGTGGTTTCGTTTTAGGCGCTGAAGCTTTCTTT	CASGFVLGAEAFF	TRBJ1-1	-	TRBV12-5	once
TGTGCCAGTAGTATAGCCGGAAACACCATATATTTT	CASSIAGNTIYF	TRBJ1-3	-	TRBV19	-
TGTGCCAGTAGCTTAGGAGGGTCTGGCTACACCTTC	CASSLGGSGYTF	TRBJ1-2	-	TRBV19	once
TGTGCCAGCAGCAATTCTGACAGGGGGCGCTTATTTAGCGGTAACACTGAAGCTTTCTTT	CASSNSDRGRLFSGNTEAFF	TRBJ1-1	-	TRBV21-1	-
TGTGCCAGCAGTTACGCGAGACAGGACAATGAGCAGTTCTTC	CASSYARQDNEQFF	TRBJ2-1	-	TRBV6-5	-
TGTGCCAGCAGTACGGGGGGCACTGAAGCTTTCTTT	CASSTGGTEAFF	TRBJ1-1	-	TRBV27	-
TGCGCCAGCAGCCAAGATGGAGGGGGAGGGAATAATTCACCCCTCCACTTT	CASSQDGGGGNNSPLHF	TRBJ1-6	-	TRBV4-1	-
TGCGCCAGCAGCCAAGCGAATGCTAACTATGGCTACACCTTC	CASSQANANYGYTF	TRBJ1-2	-	TRBV4-1	-
TGTGCCAGCAGCCCACTGGGAGAGACCCAGTACTTC	CASSPLGETQYF	TRBJ2-5	-	TRBV11-2	-
TGTGCCAGCAGTGTTGAAGGACAGAGCTACGAGCAGTACTTC	CASSVEGQSYEQYF	TRBJ2-7	-	TRBV2	-
TGTGCCAGCTCCCCAGCCCCCGGGACCCTGGGTCACGAGCAGTACTTC	CASSPAPGTLGHEQYF	TRBJ2-7	-	TRBV18	-
TGTGCCAGCTCACCGGACAGGAAGAGTGGCTACACCTTC	CASSPDRKSGYTF	TRBJ1-2	TRBD1	TRBV18	-
TGTGCCAGCATGGGGGCAGCTGGAAACACCATATATTTT	CASMGAAGNTIYF	TRBJ1-3	-	TRBV9	-
TGTGCCAGCAGAGGGACGGACTATGGCTACACCTTC	CASRGTDYGYTF	TRBJ1-2	-	TRBV6-5	-
TGTGCCAGCAGCTTGCGTGAGGGGAAAGCTTTCTTT	CASSLREGKAFF	TRBJ1-1	-	TRBV5-6	-
TGTGCCAGCGAGCCCGGGGGATCCAATCATGAAAAACTGTTTTTT	CASEPGGSNHEKLFF	TRBJ1-4	-	TRBV6-6	-
TGCGCCAGCAGCGGGGCTAGCGGGGTATCCTACGAGCAGTACTTC	CASSGASGVSYEQYF	TRBJ2-7	TRBD2	TRBV5-1	-
TGCGCCAGCAGCCTGCAAGGGGTGGCTGGCTACACCTTC	CASSLQGVAGYTF	TRBJ1-2	-	TRBV4-3	-
TGTGCCAGCAGCACCGACCGATTTCACAGGGGTGGGGGCTACACCTTC	CASSTDRFHRGGGYTF	TRBJ1-2	TRBD1	TRBV7-2	-
TGTGCCAGCAGTTACTCGTACGGGAGGGATGAAAAACTGTTTTTT	CASSYSYGRDEKLFF	TRBJ1-4	-	TRBV6-5	-
TGTGCCAGCAGCCAGTCCGGACAGGGTGAAGCTTTCTTT	CASSQSGQGEAFF	TRBJ1-1	TRBD1	TRBV14	-
TGTGCCAGCAGTTTCGACAGACTCAATCAGCCCCAGCATTTT	CASSFDRLNQPQHF	TRBJ1-5	-	TRBV6-5	-
TGTGCCAGCTCATCCCGGACAGGGGAGAACACTGAAGCTTTCTTT	CASSSRTGENTEAFF	TRBJ1-1	TRBD1	TRBV18	-
TGTGCCAGCAGCCAAGCGGGAGACTATGGCTACACCTTC	CASSQAGDYGYTF	TRBJ1-2	-	TRBV5-6	once
TGTGCCAGCAGTGAGACAGGACATAACACCGGGGAGCTGTTTTTT	CASSETGHNTGELFF	TRBJ2-2	-	TRBV6-1	-
TGCGCCAGCTCCATAACGGCAACAGGGCGAGAGACCCAGTACTTC	CASSITATGRETQYF	TRBJ2-5	-	TRBV5-1	few
TGTGCCAGCAGCGTCCAGGGGAGGACCATAGCGAACACTGAAGCTTTCTTT	CASSVQGRTIANTEAFF	TRBJ1-1	-	TRBV7-2	-
TGCGCCAGCAGCCCAAAGTGGGGAGGGACGGAGACCCAGTACTTC	CASSPKWGGTETQYF	TRBJ2-5	TRBD2	TRBV4-3	once